This TCR beta chain emerged from a study of T cell responses to AZD1222 COVID-19 vaccine. Study-wide results and caveats: Spike-spanning, vaccine-associated CD4 TCRs were dominant at 160-218 and 743-854.

Only in-frame clones appear in the TCRdb table, and some are missing; sequencing was by immunoSEQ multiplex PCR. This sample carries 190,000 or so clones, roughly nine tenths of them seen once, and the ten largest clones take around 3%. CDR1 and CDR2 from the germline V gene are LNHDA and SQIVND (reference sequence). This CDR3 comprises 15 residues. The V and J ends lost 1 base and 4 bases respectively, with 12 bases between them. This clone turned up a few times. What it binds is not known. This chain links TRBV19 with TRBJ2-3; unclear D gene. Here the sequenced sample was peripheral blood, taken 28 days after the second AZD1222 dose. This TCR was sampled from an adult who received the AZD1222 COVID-19 vaccine. The CDR3 protein is CASSIGRQFADTQYF. In nucleotides, the CDR3 is TGTGCCAGTAGTATAGGGAGACAATTCGCAGATACGCAGTATTTT.